In its sample, the clone carrying this TCR beta chain was seen a few times. Sequenced by immunoSEQ multiplex PCR; TCRdb stores in-frame clones only, minus some. Of approximately 90,000 clones listed, 70% to 90% are singletons. This CDR3 has 13 residues. V lost 0 bases and J 9 bases, leaving 7 bases between the germline ends. CDR1 SGHNT and CDR2 YYREEE come from the germline V gene (reference sequence). The sample originates from a study of OX40 agonist ivuxolimab in advanced cancers. Study-level information: Dosing consisted of intravenous ivuxolimab at 0.01 to 10 mg/kg every 2 weeks.

The sequence was obtained from an adult with an advanced solid tumor such as melanoma, head and neck, liver or kidney cancer. The chain has TRBV5-4 and TRBJ1-6, with D unclear. This material consisted of CD4+ or CD8+ T cells sorted from blood, taken in a trial of the OX40 agonist ivuxolimab. CDR3 DNA: TGTGCCAGCAGCTTGGTAGGTCCTTCACCCCTCCACTTT. Translated: CASSLVGPSPLHF.